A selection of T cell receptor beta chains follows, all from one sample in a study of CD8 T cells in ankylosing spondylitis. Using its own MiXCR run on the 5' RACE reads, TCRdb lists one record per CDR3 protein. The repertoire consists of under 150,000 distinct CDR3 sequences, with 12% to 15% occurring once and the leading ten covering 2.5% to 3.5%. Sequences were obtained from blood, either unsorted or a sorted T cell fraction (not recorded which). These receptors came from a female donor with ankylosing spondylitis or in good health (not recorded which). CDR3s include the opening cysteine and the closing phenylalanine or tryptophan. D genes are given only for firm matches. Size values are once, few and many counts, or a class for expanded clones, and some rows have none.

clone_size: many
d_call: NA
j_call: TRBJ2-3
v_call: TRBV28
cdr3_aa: CASGPGVDTQYF
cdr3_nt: TGTGCCAGCGGCCCGGGGGTAGATACGCAGTATTTT

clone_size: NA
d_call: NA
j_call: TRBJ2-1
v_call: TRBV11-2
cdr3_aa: CASSLDLAGVNEQFF
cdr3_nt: TGTGCCAGCAGCTTAGATCTGGCGGGTGTGAATGAGCAGTTCTTC

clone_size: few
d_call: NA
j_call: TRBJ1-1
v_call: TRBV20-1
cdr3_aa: CSARPAGHKNTEAFF
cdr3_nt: TGCAGTGCTAGACCCGCGGGACACAAGAACACTGAAGCTTTCTTT

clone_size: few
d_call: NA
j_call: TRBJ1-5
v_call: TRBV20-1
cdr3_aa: CSARGVWASNQPQHF
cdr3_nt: TGCAGTGCTAGAGGTGTATGGGCCAGCAATCAGCCCCAGCATTTT

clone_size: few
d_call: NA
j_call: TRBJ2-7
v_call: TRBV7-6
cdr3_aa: CASSFFAVGQLSSYEQYF
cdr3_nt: TGTGCCAGCAGCTTCTTCGCGGTAGGACAGTTGAGCTCCTACGAGCAGTACTTC

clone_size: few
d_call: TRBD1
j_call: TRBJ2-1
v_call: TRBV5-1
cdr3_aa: CASSRGQGDYNEQFF
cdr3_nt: TGCGCCAGCAGCCGGGGACAGGGGGACTACAATGAGCAGTTCTTC

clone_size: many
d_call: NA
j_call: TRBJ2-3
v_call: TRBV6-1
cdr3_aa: CASSGTITCTDTQYF
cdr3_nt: TGTGCCAGCAGCGGGACAATTACTTGCACAGATACGCAGTATTTT

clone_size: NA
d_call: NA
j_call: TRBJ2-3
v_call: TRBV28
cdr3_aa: CASRKRGGHTDTQYF
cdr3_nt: TGTGCCAGCCGAAAAAGGGGGGGCCACACAGATACGCAGTATTTT

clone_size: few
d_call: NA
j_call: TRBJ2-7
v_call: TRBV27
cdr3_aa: CASSYERGEQYF
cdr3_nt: TGTGCCAGCAGTTACGAAAGGGGGGAACAGTACTTC

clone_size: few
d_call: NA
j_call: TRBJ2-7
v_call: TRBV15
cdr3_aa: CATSREVGREQYF
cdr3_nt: TGTGCCACCAGCAGAGAGGTAGGGAGGGAGCAGTACTTC

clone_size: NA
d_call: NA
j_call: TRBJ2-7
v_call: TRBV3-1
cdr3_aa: CASSQSYRERSYEQYF
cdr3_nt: TGTGCCAGCAGCCAATCCTATCGGGAGAGGTCCTACGAGCAGTACTTC

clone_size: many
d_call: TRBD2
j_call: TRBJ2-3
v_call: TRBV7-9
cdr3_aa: CASSPWTRNMGDTQYF
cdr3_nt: TGTGCCAGCAGCCCTTGGACTAGGAATATGGGAGATACGCAGTATTTT

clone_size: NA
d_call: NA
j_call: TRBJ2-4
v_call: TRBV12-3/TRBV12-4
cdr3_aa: CASSLLGENIQYF
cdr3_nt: TGTGCCAGCAGTTTACTAGGAGAAAACATTCAGTACTTC

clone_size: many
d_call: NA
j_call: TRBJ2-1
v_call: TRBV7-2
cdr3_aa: CASSPNLASIYNEQFF
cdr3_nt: TGTGCCAGCAGCCCGAACCTAGCCTCCATATACAATGAGCAGTTCTTC

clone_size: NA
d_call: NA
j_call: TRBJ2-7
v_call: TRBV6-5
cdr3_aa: CASSYRGRSHEQYF
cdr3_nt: TGTGCCAGCAGTTACCGGGGTAGAAGCCACGAGCAGTACTTC

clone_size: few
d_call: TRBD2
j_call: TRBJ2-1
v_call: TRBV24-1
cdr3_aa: CATSDSGRNNEQFF
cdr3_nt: TGTGCCACCAGTGATAGCGGGAGGAACAATGAGCAGTTCTTC

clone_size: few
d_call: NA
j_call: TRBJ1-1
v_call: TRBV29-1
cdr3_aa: CSVEVQANEAFF
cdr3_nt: TGCAGCGTTGAAGTACAGGCAAATGAAGCTTTCTTT

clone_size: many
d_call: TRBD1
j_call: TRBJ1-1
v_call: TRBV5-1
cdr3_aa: CASSLGQGRGGTEAFF
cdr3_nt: TGCGCCAGCAGCTTGGGACAGGGAAGGGGAGGGACTGAAGCTTTCTTT

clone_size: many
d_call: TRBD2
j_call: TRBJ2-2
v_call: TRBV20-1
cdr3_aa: CSASRGLAGTVTGELFF
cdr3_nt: TGCAGTGCTAGTCGCGGACTAGCGGGAACGGTCACCGGGGAGCTGTTTTTT

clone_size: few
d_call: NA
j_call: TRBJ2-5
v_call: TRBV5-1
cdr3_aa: CASSLELLGGQYF
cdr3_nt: TGCGCCAGCAGCTTGGAGCTCCTCGGCGGCCAGTACTTC

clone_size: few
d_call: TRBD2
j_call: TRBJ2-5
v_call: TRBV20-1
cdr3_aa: CSARVLREDKETQYF
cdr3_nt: TGCAGTGCTAGAGTGCTGCGGGAGGACAAAGAGACCCAGTACTTC

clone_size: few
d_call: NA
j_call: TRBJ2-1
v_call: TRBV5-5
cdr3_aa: CASSLANRVASSYNEQFF
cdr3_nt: TGTGCCAGCAGCTTGGCCAACAGGGTAGCGAGCTCCTACAATGAGCAGTTCTTC

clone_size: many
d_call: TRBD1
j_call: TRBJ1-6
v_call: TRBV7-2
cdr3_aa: CASSIRTGGYNSPLHF
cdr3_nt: TGTGCCAGCAGCATCAGGACAGGGGGTTATAATTCACCCCTCCACTTT

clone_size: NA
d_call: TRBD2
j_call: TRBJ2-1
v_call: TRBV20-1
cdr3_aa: CSPAGGLSFEQFF
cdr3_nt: TGCAGTCCAGCGGGAGGGCTTTCTTTTGAGCAGTTCTTC

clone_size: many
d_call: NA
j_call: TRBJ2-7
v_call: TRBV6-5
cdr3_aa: CASSYLQGPYEQYF
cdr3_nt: TGTGCCAGCAGTTACCTCCAGGGTCCCTACGAGCAGTACTTC

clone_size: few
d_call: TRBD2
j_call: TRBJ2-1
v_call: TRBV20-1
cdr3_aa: CSARDGGGASYNEQFF
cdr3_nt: TGCAGTGCTAGAGATGGCGGGGGTGCCTCCTACAATGAGCAGTTCTTC

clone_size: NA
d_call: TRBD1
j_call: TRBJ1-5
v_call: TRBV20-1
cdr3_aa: CSARPQGVNQPQHF
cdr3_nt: TGCAGTGCTAGACCACAGGGGGTGAATCAGCCCCAGCATTTT

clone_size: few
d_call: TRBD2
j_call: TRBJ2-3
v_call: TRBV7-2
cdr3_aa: CASSFGAGGVTDTQYF
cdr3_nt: TGTGCCAGCAGCTTCGGAGCGGGAGGGGTCACAGATACGCAGTATTTT

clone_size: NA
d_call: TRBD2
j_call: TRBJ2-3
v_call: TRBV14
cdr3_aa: CASSQAIAGGTSTDTQYF
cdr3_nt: TGTGCCAGCAGCCAAGCGATAGCGGGGGGTACTAGCACAGATACGCAGTATTTT

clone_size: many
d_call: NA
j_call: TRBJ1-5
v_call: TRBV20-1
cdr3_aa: CSAGGKKAQPQHF
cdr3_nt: TGCAGTGCTGGCGGAAAAAAGGCCCAGCCCCAGCATTTT

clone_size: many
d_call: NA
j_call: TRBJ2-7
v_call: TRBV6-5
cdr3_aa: CASSYEGIYSYEQYF
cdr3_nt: TGTGCCAGCAGTTACGAGGGGATATACTCCTACGAGCAGTACTTC

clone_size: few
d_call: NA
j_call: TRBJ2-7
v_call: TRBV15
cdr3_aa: CATSRNLEGNEQYF
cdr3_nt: TGTGCCACCAGCAGGAATCTAGAGGGGAACGAGCAGTACTTC

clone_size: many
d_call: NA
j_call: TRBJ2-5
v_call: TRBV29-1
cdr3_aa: CSVGSSVQETQYF
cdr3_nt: TGCAGCGTTGGTTCTAGCGTACAAGAGACCCAGTACTTC

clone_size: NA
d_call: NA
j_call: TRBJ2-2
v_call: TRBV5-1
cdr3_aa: CASSSQGSAGELFF
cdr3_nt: TGCGCCAGCAGCTCACAGGGCTCCGCCGGGGAGCTGTTTTTT